The sequence of this TCR beta chain was determined in a study of blood T cell repertoires in COVID-19. Germline CDR1 SGHVS, CDR2 FNYEAQ. The CDR3 has 13 amino acids. V shed 2 bases and J 14 bases; nucleotides not matched to a gene: 6. The sample holds one count of this clone. Repertoires were generated with immunoSEQ multiplex PCR, while TCRdb's copy carries only in-frame clones and drops some. The top ten hold around 13% of the sample, which has more than 110,000 clones, roughly 76% seen once. What was sequenced was peripheral blood. V usage is TRBV7-6 and J usage is TRBJ1-6, with 7 bases aligning to TRBD1. This clonotype originated in a man at least 80 years old with acute or convalescent COVID-19. The CDR3 DNA reads as TGTGCCAGCAGCTTACGGCAGGGGGGTACCCTCCACTTT. Its protein product is CASSLRQGGTLHF.